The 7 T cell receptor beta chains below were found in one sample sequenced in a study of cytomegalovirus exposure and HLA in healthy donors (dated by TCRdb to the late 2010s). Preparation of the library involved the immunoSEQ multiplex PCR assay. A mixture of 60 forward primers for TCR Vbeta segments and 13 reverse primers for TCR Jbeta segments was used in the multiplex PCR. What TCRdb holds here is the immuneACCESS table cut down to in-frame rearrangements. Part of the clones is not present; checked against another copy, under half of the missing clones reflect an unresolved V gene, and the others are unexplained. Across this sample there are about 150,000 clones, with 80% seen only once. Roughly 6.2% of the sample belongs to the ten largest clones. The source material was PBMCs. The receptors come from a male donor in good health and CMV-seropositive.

CDR3 loop: CASSPEDNEQFF. CDR3 DNA: TGTGCCAGCAGCCCCGAGGACAATGAGCAGTTCTTC. V is TRBV5-6 and J is TRBJ2-1; D not certain. CDR1 and CDR2 from the germline V gene are SGHDT and YYEEEE. The CDR3 length is 12 residues. V was shortened by 4 bases and J by 5 bases, with 7 bases between the two germline ends. The entire variable domain, with the rest obtained from reference TRBV5-6 and TRBJ2-1, is as follows: DAGVTQSPTHLIKTRGQQVTLRCSPKSGHDTVSWYQQALGQGPQFIFQYYEEEERQRGNFPDRFSGHQFPNYSSELNVNALLLGDSALYLCASSPEDNEQFFGPGTRLTVL.

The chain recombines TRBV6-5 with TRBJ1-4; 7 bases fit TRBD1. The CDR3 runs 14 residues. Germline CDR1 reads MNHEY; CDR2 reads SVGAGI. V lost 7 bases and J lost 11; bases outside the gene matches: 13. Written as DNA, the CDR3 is TGTGCCAGCAAATTGGACAGGAACTCTCGGAAACTGTTTTTT. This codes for CASKLDRNSRKLFF.

As DNA, the CDR3 is TGTGCCAGCAGTCCTACTAGCACCCGCACAGATACGCAGTATTTT. Its translation: CASSPTSTRTDTQYF. J is TRBJ2-3 and V is TRBV6-5; weak D call: TRBD2 (6 bases). Germline V lookup: CDR1 MNHEY, CDR2 SVGAGI. V dropped 5 bases and J dropped 1 base, with 13 bases sitting between them. The CDR3 consists of 15 residues.

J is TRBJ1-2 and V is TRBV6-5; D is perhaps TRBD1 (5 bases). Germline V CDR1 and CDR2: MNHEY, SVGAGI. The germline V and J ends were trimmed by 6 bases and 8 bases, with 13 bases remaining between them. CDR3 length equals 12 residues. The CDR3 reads CASRDGAGGYTF. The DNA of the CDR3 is TGTGCCAGCAGAGACGGGGCGGGAGGCTACACCTTC.

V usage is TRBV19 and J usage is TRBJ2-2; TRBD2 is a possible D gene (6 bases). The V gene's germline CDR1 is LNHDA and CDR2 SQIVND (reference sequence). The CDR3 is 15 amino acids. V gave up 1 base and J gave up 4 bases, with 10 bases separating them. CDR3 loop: CASSIGTTLTGELFF. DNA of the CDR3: TGTGCCAGTAGTATAGGGACTACCCTCACCGGGGAGCTGTTTTTT. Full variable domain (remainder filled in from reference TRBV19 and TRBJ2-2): DGGITQSPKYLFRKEGQNVTLSCEQNLNHDAMYWYRQDPGQGLRLIYYSQIVNDFQKGDIAEGYSVSREKKESFPLTVTSAQKNPTAFYLCASSIGTTLTGELFFGEGSRLTVL.

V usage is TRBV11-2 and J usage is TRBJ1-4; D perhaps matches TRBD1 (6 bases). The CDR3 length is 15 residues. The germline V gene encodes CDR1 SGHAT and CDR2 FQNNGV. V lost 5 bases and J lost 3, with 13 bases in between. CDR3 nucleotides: TGTGCCAGCAGCCCAAGGGGGTGGGCTAATGAAAAACTGTTTTTT. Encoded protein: CASSPRGWANEKLFF.

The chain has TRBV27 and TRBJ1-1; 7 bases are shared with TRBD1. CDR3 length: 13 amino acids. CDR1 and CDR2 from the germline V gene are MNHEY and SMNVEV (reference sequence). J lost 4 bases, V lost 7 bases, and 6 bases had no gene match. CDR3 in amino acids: CASIQGGSTEAFF. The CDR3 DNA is TGTGCCAGCATTCAGGGGGGAAGCACTGAAGCTTTCTTT.